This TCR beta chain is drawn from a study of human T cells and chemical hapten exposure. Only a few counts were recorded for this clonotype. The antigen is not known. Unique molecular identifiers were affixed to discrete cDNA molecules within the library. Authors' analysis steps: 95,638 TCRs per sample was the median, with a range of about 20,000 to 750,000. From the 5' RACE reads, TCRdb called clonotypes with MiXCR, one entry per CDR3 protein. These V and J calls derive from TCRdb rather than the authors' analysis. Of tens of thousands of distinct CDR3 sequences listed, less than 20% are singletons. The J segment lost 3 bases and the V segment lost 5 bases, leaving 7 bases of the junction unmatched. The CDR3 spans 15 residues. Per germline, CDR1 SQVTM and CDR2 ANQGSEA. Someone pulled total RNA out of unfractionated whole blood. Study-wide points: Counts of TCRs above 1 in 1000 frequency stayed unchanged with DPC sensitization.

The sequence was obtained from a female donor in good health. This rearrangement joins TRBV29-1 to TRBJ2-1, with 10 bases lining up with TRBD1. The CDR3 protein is CSVSSWTGGYNEQFF. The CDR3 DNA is TGCAGCGTTTCATCTTGGACAGGGGGCTACAATGAGCAGTTCTTC.